These T cell receptor beta chains were read from a single sample in a study of metastatic and nonmetastatic thyroid tumors. TCRdb re-called clones via MiXCR from the PCR reads. Counted here are tens of thousands of clones, 9.5% to 15% occurring once; the ten biggest clones make up around 9%. The sequenced sample was tumor tissue. The receptors originated from a female donor with papillary thyroid cancer or a benign thyroid nodule (not recorded which). Some clones in this sample may be carry-over from other donors' samples. Each CDR3 is given with its conserved first and last residue. D genes are given only for firm matches. Size tells how often a clone was seen (once, few, many) or the class of an expanded clone, and some rows leave it out.

>NA|TRBV20-1|NA|TRBJ2-1
CSARRGNEQFF
TGCAGTGCAAGGAGGGGAAATGAGCAGTTCTTC
>many|TRBV2|TRBD2|TRBJ2-3
CASSPFASGASTDTQYF
TGTGCCAGCAGCCCGTTCGCTAGCGGAGCTAGCACAGATACGCAGTATTTT
>many|TRBV6-1|NA|TRBJ2-2
CASKTQGFGNTGELFF
TGTGCCAGCAAAACCCAGGGGTTTGGGAACACCGGGGAGCTGTTTTTT
>few|TRBV15|TRBD2|TRBJ2-5
CATSTEPGTSGRETQYF
TGTGCCACCAGCACCGAACCTGGGACTAGCGGGAGGGAGACCCAGTACTTC
>NA|TRBV6-5|NA|TRBJ1-4
CASNGRRNEKLFF
TGCGCCAGCAATGGCAGGCGTAATGAAAAACTGTTTTTT
>many|TRBV20-1|NA|TRBJ2-5
CSARVSPSQAQYF
TGCAGTGCTAGGGTCAGCCCTTCCCAAGCCCAGTACTTC
>few|TRBV19|TRBD2|TRBJ2-3
CAINQLAVVSDTQYF
TGTGCCATTAACCAACTAGCGGTAGTCTCAGATACGCAGTATTTT
>many|TRBV18|TRBD1|TRBJ1-4
CASSRFGQGGVNEKLFF
TGTGCCAGCTCACGCTTCGGACAGGGAGGGGTTAATGAAAAACTGTTTTTT
>many|TRBV19|NA|TRBJ1-1
CASSLNRGGNTEAFF
TGTGCCAGTAGTTTAAACCGGGGGGGGAACACTGAAGCTTTCTTT
>many|TRBV30|NA|TRBJ1-2
CAWSGLNNYGYTF
TGTGCCTGGAGTGGTCTGAATAACTATGGCTACACCTTC
>many|TRBV2|TRBD2|TRBJ2-3
CASRTSGTDTQYF
TGTGCCAGCAGGACTAGCGGCACAGATACGCAGTATTTT
>few|TRBV18|TRBD2|TRBJ2-3
CASSPRSAGGADTQYF
TGTGCCAGCTCACCACGCTCAGCGGGAGGGGCGGATACGCAGTATTTT
>many|TRBV11-2|NA|TRBJ1-1
CASSYFPTSLLNTEAFF
TGTGCCAGCAGCTATTTCCCGACCTCGCTTTTGAACACTGAAGCTTTCTTT
>NA|TRBV5-6|TRBD1|TRBJ1-2
CASSLLGQEANYGYTF
TGTGCCAGCAGCCTACTAGGACAGGAAGCTAACTATGGCTACACCTTC
>many|TRBV3-1|NA|TRBJ2-7
CASSPGQRTEQYF
TGTGCCAGCAGCCCCGGACAGCGTACTGAGCAGTACTTC
>many|TRBV6-1|TRBD2|TRBJ2-3
CASRGLAGVGTQYF
TGTGCCAGCAGGGGACTAGCGGGAGTGGGGACGCAGTATTTT
>many|TRBV29-1|NA|TRBJ2-1
CSVTGDLRLGEQFF
TGCAGCGTCACGGGGGACCTACGCCTGGGTGAGCAGTTCTTC
>many|TRBV29-1|TRBD1|TRBJ1-3
CSVWTGNSGNTIYF
TGCAGCGTCTGGACAGGAAACTCTGGAAACACCATATATTTT
>once|TRBV4-1|NA|TRBJ1-2
CASSQVQVYEGGYTF
TGCGCCAGCAGCCAGGTCCAGGTGTACGAGGGTGGCTACACCTTC
>many|TRBV24-1|TRBD2|TRBJ2-1
CATGGGGNNEQFF
TGTGCCACGGGCGGGGGGGGGAACAATGAGCAGTTCTTC
>NA|TRBV6-1|TRBD2|TRBJ2-5
CASSVVAGGPEETQYF
TGTGCCAGCAGTGTAGTAGCGGGAGGGCCAGAAGAGACCCAGTACTTC
>many|TRBV2|NA|TRBJ2-7
CASSPNRDGVYEQYF
TGTGCCAGCAGCCCAAACCGGGACGGAGTCTACGAGCAGTACTTC
>NA|TRBV20-1|NA|TRBJ2-7
CSARGSWDNEPYEQYF
TGCAGTGCTAGAGGATCTTGGGATAATGAACCCTACGAGCAGTACTTC
>many|TRBV13|NA|TRBJ2-1
CASSLVPRGSYNEQFF
TGTGCCAGCAGCTTAGTACCCCGGGGTTCCTACAATGAGCAGTTCTTC
>NA|TRBV20-1|NA|TRBJ2-3
CSATPPRGRLGRDTQYF
TGCAGTGCTACCCCCCCTAGGGGGAGGTTGGGCAGAGATACGCAGTATTTT
>many|TRBV11-2|NA|TRBJ2-5
CASSNRVQETQYF
TGTGCCAGCAGCAACAGGGTCCAAGAGACCCAGTACTTC
>many|TRBV15|TRBD1|TRBJ1-2
CATSQGALRFGYTF
TGTGCCACCAGCCAGGGGGCGCTTAGGTTTGGCTACACCTTC
>many|TRBV11-2|NA|TRBJ1-2
CASSLVFQGAGGYTF
TGTGCCAGCAGCTTAGTATTCCAGGGAGCTGGTGGCTACACCTTC
>many|TRBV12-3/TRBV12-4|TRBD1|TRBJ2-2
CASRPTGSKTGELFF
TGTGCCAGCAGGCCGACAGGGTCTAAAACCGGGGAGCTGTTTTTT
>many|TRBV7-6|NA|TRBJ1-2
CASSPHNNYGYTF
TGTGCCAGCAGCCCCCACAATAACTATGGCTACACCTTC
>NA|TRBV2|NA|TRBJ2-1
CASGRGGGLYNEQFF
TGTGCCAGCGGTCGGGGTGGAGGTCTTTACAATGAGCAGTTCTTC
>many|TRBV5-1|TRBD1|TRBJ2-2
CASSQGAHAGELFF
TGCGCCAGCAGCCAGGGGGCCCATGCCGGGGAGCTGTTTTTT
>many|TRBV20-1|NA|TRBJ2-1
CSARDGTRFSYNEQFF
TGCAGTGCTAGAGACGGTACTCGATTCTCCTACAATGAGCAGTTCTTC
>NA|TRBV28|NA|TRBJ2-7
CASSWAIGGRDQYF
TGTGCCAGCAGTTGGGCGATCGGGGGTCGGGATCAGTACTTC
>many|TRBV29-1|NA|TRBJ2-4
CSVVWSLGIGNIQYF
TGCAGCGTTGTTTGGAGTCTGGGAATCGGAAACATTCAGTACTTC
>many|TRBV20-1|NA|TRBJ2-5
CSASSQERGETQYF
TGCAGTGCTAGTAGCCAGGAAAGGGGTGAGACCCAGTACTTC
>few|TRBV12-5|TRBD2|TRBJ2-1
CASGYSGSYEQFF
TGTGCTAGTGGATATAGCGGGAGTTATGAGCAGTTCTTC
>NA|TRBV5-4|NA|TRBJ2-2
CASSSLPVSGELFF
TGTGCCAGCAGCTCGTTACCCGTAAGCGGGGAGCTGTTTTTT
>many|TRBV6-1|NA|TRBJ2-2
CASSVRRLNTGELFF
TGTGCCAGCAGTGTTAGGCGGTTGAACACCGGGGAGCTGTTTTTT
>NA|TRBV4-1|TRBD1|TRBJ1-1
CASSQGRTGVNPEAFF
TGCGCCAGCAGCCAAGGTAGGACAGGGGTCAACCCTGAAGCTTTCTTT
>many|TRBV20-1|TRBD1|TRBJ2-5
CSACPDRGRETQYF
TGCAGTGCTTGCCCGGACAGGGGGCGGGAGACCCAGTACTTC
>many|TRBV11-3|NA|TRBJ1-1
CASSFEVLNTEAFF
TGTGCCAGCAGCTTTGAAGTTCTGAACACTGAAGCTTTCTTT
>NA|TRBV20-1|NA|TRBJ2-7
CSANGYSYEKYF
TGCAGTGCTAACGGGTACTCCTACGAGAAGTACTTC
>many|TRBV6-5|NA|TRBJ2-3
CASSYPEDGPTDTQYF
TGTGCCAGCAGTTACCCCGAGGACGGTCCCACGGATACGCAGTATTTT
>many|TRBV4-2|TRBD1|TRBJ2-7
CASSQGQGDYEQYF
TGTGCCAGCAGCCAAGGTCAGGGGGACTACGAGCAGTACTTC
>many|TRBV5-4|TRBD1|TRBJ2-1
CASRRGSGTGLNEQFF
TGTGCCAGCAGACGAGGCTCCGGGACAGGGCTCAATGAGCAGTTCTTC
>many|TRBV11-2|TRBD2|TRBJ2-4
CASSALAGAKNIQYF
TGTGCCAGCAGCGCCCTAGCGGGAGCCAAAAACATTCAGTACTTC
>many|TRBV9|NA|TRBJ2-3
CASSVVGTAETDTQYF
TGTGCCAGCAGCGTAGTAGGGACCGCTGAAACCGATACGCAGTATTTT
>many|TRBV5-1|NA|TRBJ1-5
CASSQGSDQPQHF
TGCGCCAGCAGCCAGGGAAGCGATCAGCCCCAGCATTTT
>medium-sized|TRBV6-2/TRBV6-3|NA|TRBJ1-5
CASSYSQNSNQPQHF
TGTGCCAGCAGTTATAGTCAAAATAGCAATCAGCCCCAGCATTTT
>few|TRBV6-1|TRBD2|TRBJ2-7
CASSETSAGVTYF
TGTGCCAGCAGTGAGACCAGCGCGGGAGTGACGTACTTC